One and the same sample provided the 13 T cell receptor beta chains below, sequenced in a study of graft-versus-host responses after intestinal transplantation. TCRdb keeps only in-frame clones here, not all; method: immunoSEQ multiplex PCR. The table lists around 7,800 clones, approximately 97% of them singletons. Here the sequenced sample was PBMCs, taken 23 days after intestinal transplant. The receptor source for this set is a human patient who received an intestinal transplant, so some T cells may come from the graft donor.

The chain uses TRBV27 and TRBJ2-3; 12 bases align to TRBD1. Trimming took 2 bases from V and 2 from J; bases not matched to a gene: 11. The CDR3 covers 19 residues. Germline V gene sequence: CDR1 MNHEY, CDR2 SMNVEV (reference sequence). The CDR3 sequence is CASSLMGAAGQGATDTQYF. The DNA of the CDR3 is TGTGCCAGCAGTTTAATGGGGGCGGCGGGACAGGGGGCCACAGATACGCAGTATTTT.

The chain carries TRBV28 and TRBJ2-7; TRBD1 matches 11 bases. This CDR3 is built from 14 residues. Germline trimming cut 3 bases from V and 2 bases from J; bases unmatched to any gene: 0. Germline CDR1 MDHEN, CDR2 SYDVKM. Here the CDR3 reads CASSLDRGPYEQYF. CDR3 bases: TGTGCCAGCAGTTTGGACAGGGGGCCCTACGAGCAGTACTTC.

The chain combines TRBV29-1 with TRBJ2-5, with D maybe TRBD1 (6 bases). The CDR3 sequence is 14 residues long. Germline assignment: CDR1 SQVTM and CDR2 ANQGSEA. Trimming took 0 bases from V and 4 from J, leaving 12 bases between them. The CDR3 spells CSVEETGSGETQYF. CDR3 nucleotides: TGCAGCGTTGAAGAGACAGGCTCCGGAGAGACCCAGTACTTC. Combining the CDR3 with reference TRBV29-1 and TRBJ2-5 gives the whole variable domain SAVISQKPSRDICQRGTSLTIQCQVDSQVTMMFWYRQQPGQSLTLIATANQGSEATYESGFVIDKFPISRPNLTFSTLTVSNMSPEDSSIYLCSVEETGSGETQYFGPGTRLLVL.

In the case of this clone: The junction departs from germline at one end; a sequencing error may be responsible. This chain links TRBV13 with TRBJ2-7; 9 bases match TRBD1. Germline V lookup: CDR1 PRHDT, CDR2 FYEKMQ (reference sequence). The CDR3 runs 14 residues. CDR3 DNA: TGTGCCAGCAGCAAACGGGACAGGGTATACGAGCAGCACTTC. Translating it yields CASSKRDRVYEQHF.

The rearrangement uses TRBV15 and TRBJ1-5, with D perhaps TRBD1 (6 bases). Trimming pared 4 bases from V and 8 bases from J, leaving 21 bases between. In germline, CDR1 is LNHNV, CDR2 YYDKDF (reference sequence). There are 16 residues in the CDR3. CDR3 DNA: TGTGCCACCAGCACCGGCCGAGGGGGGCCCGGAGAGCCCCAGCATTTT. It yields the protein CATSTGRGGPGEPQHF.

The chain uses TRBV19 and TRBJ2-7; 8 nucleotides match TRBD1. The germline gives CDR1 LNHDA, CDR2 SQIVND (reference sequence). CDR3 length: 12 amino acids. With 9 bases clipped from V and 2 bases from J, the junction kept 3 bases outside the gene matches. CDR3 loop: CASGQGTYEQYF. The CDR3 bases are TGTGCCAGCGGACAGGGTACCTACGAGCAGTACTTC.

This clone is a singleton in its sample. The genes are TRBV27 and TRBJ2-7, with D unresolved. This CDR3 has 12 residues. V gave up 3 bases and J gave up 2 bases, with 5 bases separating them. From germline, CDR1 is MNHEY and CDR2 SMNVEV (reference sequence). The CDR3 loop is CASSLKTYEQYF. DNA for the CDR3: TGTGCCAGCAGTTTGAAAACCTACGAGCAGTACTTC.

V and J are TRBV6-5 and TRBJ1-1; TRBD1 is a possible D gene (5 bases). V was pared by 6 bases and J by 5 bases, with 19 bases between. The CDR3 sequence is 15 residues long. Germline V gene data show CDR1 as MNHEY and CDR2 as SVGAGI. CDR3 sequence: CASSLNWGGDTEAFF. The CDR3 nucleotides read TGTGCCAGCAGCCTGAATTGGGGGGGTGATACTGAAGCTTTCTTT.

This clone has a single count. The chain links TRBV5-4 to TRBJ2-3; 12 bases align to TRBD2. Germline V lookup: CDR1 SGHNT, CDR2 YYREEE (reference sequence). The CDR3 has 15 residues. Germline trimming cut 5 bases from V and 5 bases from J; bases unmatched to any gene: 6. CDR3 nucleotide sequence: TGTGCCAGCAGTGATCCGGGACTAGCGGGAGATACGCAGTATTTT. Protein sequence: CASSDPGLAGDTQYF.

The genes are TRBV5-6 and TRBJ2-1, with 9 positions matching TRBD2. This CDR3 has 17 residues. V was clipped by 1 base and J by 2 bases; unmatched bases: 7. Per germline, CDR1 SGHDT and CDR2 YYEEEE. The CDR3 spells CASSLWGGRAPYNEQFF. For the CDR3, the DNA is TGTGCCAGCAGCTTGTGGGGCGGGAGGGCCCCCTACAATGAGCAGTTCTTC.

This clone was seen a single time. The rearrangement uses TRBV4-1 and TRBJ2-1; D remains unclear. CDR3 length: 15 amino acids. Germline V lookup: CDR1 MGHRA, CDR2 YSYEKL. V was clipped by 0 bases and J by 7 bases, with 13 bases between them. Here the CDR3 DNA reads TGCGCCAGCAGCCAAGATTTTCCCGGATGGAATGAGCAGTTCTTC. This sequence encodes CASSQDFPGWNEQFF.

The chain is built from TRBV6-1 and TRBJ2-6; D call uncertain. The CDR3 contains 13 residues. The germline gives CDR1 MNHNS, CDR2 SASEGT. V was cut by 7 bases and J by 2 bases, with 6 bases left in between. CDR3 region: CASTPPGANVLTF. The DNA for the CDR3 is TGTGCCAGCACCCCTCCTGGGGCCAACGTCCTGACTTTC.

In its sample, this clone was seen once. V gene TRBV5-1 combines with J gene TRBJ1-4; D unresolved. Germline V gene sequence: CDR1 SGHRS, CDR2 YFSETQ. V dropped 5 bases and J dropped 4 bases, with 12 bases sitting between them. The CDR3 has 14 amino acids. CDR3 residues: CASRSGQVNEKLFF. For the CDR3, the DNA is TGCGCCAGCAGGTCCGGGCAGGTTAATGAAAAACTGTTTTTT.